One T cell receptor (beta chain) is described in this entry. Antigen: not known. The source of the sample is a study of T cell responses to AZD1222 COVID-19 vaccine. Study background: Second-dose timings of about 4 or about 12 weeks were pooled.

Broader study findings: White British ancestry dominated among donors, who included more females, and clonal diversity was possibly underestimated. Nearly half of the spike-specific TCRs reportedly recognize variant regions that carry no mutations. At baseline, just a handful of AZD1222 recipients tested seropositive.

The V gene's germline CDR1 is MDHEN and CDR2 SYDVKM. The CDR3 has 16 amino acids. V lost 3 bases, J lost 6 bases, and 17 bases lay in between. The table came from immunoSEQ multiplex PCR; TCRdb's copy has only in-frame clones and leaves some out. The data hold 90,000 to 150,000 clones, with 90% to 95% observed a single time. This TCR came from an adult in good health. The chain is built from TRBV28 and TRBJ2-2, with a possible D match to TRBD1 (6 bases). The specimen was peripheral blood, collected on day 0 of AZD1222 vaccination. The CDR3 DNA reads TGTGCCAGCAGTTTGCTCCTGGGGGCACCCGCCGGGGAGCTGTTTTTT. Residues: CASSLLLGAPAGELFF.